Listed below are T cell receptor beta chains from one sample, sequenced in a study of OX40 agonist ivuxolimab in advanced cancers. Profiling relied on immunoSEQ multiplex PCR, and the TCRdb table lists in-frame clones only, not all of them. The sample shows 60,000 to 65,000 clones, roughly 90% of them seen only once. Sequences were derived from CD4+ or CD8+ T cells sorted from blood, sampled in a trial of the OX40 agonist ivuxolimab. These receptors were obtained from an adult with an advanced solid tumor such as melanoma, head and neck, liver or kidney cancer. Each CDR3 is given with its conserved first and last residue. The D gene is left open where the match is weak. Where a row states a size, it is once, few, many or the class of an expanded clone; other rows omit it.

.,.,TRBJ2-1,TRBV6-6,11,TGTGCCACCGGAGACTACAATGAGCAGTTCTTC,CATGDYNEQFF
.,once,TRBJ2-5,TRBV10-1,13,TGCGCCAGCAGTATGGGAAGCCAAGAGACCCAGTACTTC,CASSMGSQETQYF
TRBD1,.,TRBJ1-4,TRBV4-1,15,TGCGCCAGCAGCCGGCCCGGGACAGGGGTTGAAAAACTGTTTTTT,CASSRPGTGVEKLFF
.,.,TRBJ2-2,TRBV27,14,TGTGCCAGCAGTCAGACACTGAACACCGGGGAGCTGTTTTTT,CASSQTLNTGELFF
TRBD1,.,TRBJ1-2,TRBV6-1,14,TGTGCCAGCAAAGCCGGGACAGGGGTGTTCGGCTACACCTTC,CASKAGTGVFGYTF
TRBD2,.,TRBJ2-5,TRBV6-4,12,TGTGCCAGCACTTGGACGGGGGGGTCCCAGTACTTC,CASTWTGGSQYF
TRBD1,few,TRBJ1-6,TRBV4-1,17,TGCGCCAGCAGCCAAGGAACAGGGGGCCAGGCCAATTCACCCCTCCACTTT,CASSQGTGGQANSPLHF
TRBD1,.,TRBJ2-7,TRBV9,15,TGTGCCAGCAGCGCAGCCGGGACAGGGGCAGTCGAGCAGTACTTC,CASSAAGTGAVEQYF
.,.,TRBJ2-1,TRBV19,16,TGTGCCAGTAGTATAAAGGGGGGAGCCAGGGTGGGGAAACAGTTCTTC,CASSIKGGARVGKQFF
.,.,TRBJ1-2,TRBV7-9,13,TGTGCCAGCAGCGCATCAGACTACCGGGGCTACACCTTC,CASSASDYRGYTF
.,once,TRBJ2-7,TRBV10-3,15,TGTGCCATCAGCGCCCCCCAGGGTGCAACCTACGAGCAGTACTTC,CAISAPQGATYEQYF
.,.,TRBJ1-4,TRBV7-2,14,TGTGCCAGCAGCTTTTTAGGGGTAGGGGAAAAACTGTTTTTT,CASSFLGVGEKLFF
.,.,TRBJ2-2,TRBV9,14,TGTGCCAGCAGCGTAGGTTATAACACCGGGGAGCTGTTTTTT,CASSVGYNTGELFF
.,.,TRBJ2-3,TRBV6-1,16,TGTGCCAGCAGTGCAACTACCGGGACTTCCACAGATACGCAGTATTTT,CASSATTGTSTDTQYF
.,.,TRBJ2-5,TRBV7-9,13,TGTGCCGGAGTTGGAGGGTACCAAGAGACCCAGTACTTC,CAGVGGYQETQYF
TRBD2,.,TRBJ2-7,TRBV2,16,TGTGCCAGCAGTGAGGGGACTAGCGGGATAATTTACGAGCAGTACTTC,CASSEGTSGIIYEQYF
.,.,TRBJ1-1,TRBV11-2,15,TGTGCCAGCACTCGTCGCTCTCAGGGTCGGGGAGAAGCTTTCTTT,CASTRRSQGRGEAFF
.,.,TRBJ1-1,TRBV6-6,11,TGTGCCAGCAGTTACGACACTGAAGCTTTCTTT,CASSYDTEAFF
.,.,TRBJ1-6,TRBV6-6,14,TGTGCCAGCAGAACAGAGATGAACAATTCACCCCTCCACTTT,CASRTEMNNSPLHF
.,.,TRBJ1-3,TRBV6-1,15,TGTGCCAGCAGTGCGTATCGGGGTGACGGAAACACCATATATTTT,CASSAYRGDGNTIYF
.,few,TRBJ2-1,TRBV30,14,TGTGCCTGGAGGGCCGCGGGGCTCCAAGGTGAGCAGTTCTTC,CAWRAAGLQGEQFF
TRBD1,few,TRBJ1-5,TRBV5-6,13,TGTGCCAGCAGCCGACAGGGGTATCAGCCCCAGCATTTT,CASSRQGYQPQHF
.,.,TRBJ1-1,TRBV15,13,TGTGCCACCAGCAAAGCCGGGACGAGTGAAGCTTTCTTT,CATSKAGTSEAFF
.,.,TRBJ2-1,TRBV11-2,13,TGTGCCAGCAGCTTAGGGGTCCACAATGAGCAGTTCTTC,CASSLGVHNEQFF
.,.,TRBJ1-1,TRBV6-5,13,TGTGCCAGCAGACCTCAGAGAAACACTGAAGCTTTCTTT,CASRPQRNTEAFF
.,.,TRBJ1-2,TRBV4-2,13,TGTGCCAGCAGCCGGGGTCAGGTCGATGGCTACACCTTC,CASSRGQVDGYTF
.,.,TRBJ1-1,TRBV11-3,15,TGTGCCAGCAGCTTAAGAGGTGAGGGGATCACTGAAGCTTTCTTT,CASSLRGEGITEAFF
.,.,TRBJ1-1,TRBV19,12,TGTGCCAGTAGTATGCGGACAGATGAAGCTTTCTTT,CASSMRTDEAFF
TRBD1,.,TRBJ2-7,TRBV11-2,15,TGTGCCAGCAGTCAGGGGACAGGGAATCAGTACGAGCAGTACTTC,CASSQGTGNQYEQYF
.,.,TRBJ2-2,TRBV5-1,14,TGCGCCAGCAGCTTTAGTGGGACGGACGGGGAGCTGTTTTTT,CASSFSGTDGELFF
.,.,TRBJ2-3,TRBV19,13,TGTGCCAGTAGTATAGATAGCATAGATACGCAGTATTTT,CASSIDSIDTQYF
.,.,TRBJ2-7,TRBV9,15,TGTGCCAGCAGCGTAGAGCTGGGACCGCCCTACGAGCAGTACTTC,CASSVELGPPYEQYF
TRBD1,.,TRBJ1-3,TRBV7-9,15,TGTGCCAGCAGCTTAACGACAGGGGTTAGGGACACCATATATTTT,CASSLTTGVRDTIYF
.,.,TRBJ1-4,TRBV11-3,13,TGTGCCAGCAGCTTACCCGGGAGCGGAAAACTGTTTTTT,CASSLPGSGKLFF
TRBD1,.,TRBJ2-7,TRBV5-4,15,TGTGCCAGCAGCTTACCGGGACAGGGGTCCTACGAGCAGTACTTC,CASSLPGQGSYEQYF